The 30 T cell receptor beta chains given below trace back to one sample, sequenced in a study of blood T cell repertoires in COVID-19. The protocol was immunoSEQ multiplex PCR, while the TCRdb copy is restricted to in-frame clones and leaves out a portion. The table lists roughly 140,000 clones, under 85% of them singletons. The sequencing sample was made of peripheral blood. Every receptor here comes from a woman older than 75 in a cohort sampled during active or convalescent COVID-19.

The CDR3 coding sequence is TGTGCCAGCTCACCAAGGGACACCTTCCAAGAGACCCAGTACTTC. Translated, it gives CASSPRDTFQETQYF. The chain couples TRBV18 to TRBJ2-5, with TRBD1 as a possible D gene (6 bases). V shed 2 bases and J shed 1 base, with 11 bases lying between them. The CDR3 loop spans 15 amino acids. Germline-derived CDR1 and CDR2 are KGHSH and LQKENI.

The chain is built from TRBV4-2 and TRBJ1-5, with D perhaps TRBD1 (6 bases). V was pared by 1 base and J by 5 bases, with 12 bases between. This CDR3 has 15 amino acids. Germline CDR1 and CDR2: LGHNA and YNFKEQ. The CDR3 region is CASSQVRGTDQPQHF. CDR3 sequence (DNA): TGTGCCAGCAGCCAAGTCAGGGGTACGGATCAGCCCCAGCATTTT.

V is TRBV3-1 (or the pseudogene TRBV3-2) and J is TRBJ2-6; TRBD1 aligns across 9 bases. Per the germline V gene, CDR1 is LGHDT and CDR2 is YNNKEL (reference sequence). CDR3 size: 18 residues. V trimming: 5 bases; J trimming: 1 base; junction bases outside the gene matches: 9. CDR3 DNA sequence: TGTGCCAGCAGCTACTCACAGGGGGCGGGATCTGGGGCCAACGTCCTGACTTTC. Protein: CASSYSQGAGSGANVLTF.

The chain uses TRBV7-2 and TRBJ2-2; the D gene is possibly TRBD1 (5 bases). The CDR3 covers 13 residues. The germline V and J ends were trimmed by 6 bases and 6 bases, with 11 bases remaining between them. CDR1 is SGHTA, CDR2 FQGNSA, per germline. The CDR3 nucleotides are TGTGCCAGCAGGGAAGGGGTAGCCGGGGAGCTGTTTTTT. Its translation: CASREGVAGELFF.

The gene calls are TRBV5-1 and TRBJ1-2; D gene ambiguous. Looked up from germline, CDR1 is SGHRS and CDR2 is YFSETQ. The ends were cut back, 0 bases at V and 7 bases at J, with 16 bases in the middle. The CDR3 contains 15 residues. The CDR3: CASSLDPLLSTGYTF. The CDR3 DNA reads as TGCGCCAGCAGCTTGGACCCCTTACTATCGACTGGCTACACCTTC.

The rearrangement joins TRBV4-2 to TRBJ2-3; D might be TRBD2 (6 bases). V dropped 1 base and J dropped 1 base, with 6 bases sitting between them. The length of the CDR3 is 14 residues. Germline CDR1 LGHNA, CDR2 YNFKEQ. The CDR3 DNA reads as TGTGCCAGCAGCCAAGGCGGGGGCACAGATACGCAGTATTTT. Translated, it gives CASSQGGGTDTQYF.

The chain employs TRBV5-1 and TRBJ1-4, with D perhaps matching TRBD1 (5 bases). V was pared by 5 bases and J by 4 bases, with 18 bases between. The CDR3 extends over 16 amino acids. Germline V gene sequence: CDR1 SGHRS, CDR2 YFSETQ. CDR3 amino acids: CASRRIEQGVNEKLFF. CDR3 coding DNA: TGCGCCAGCAGGAGAATAGAGCAGGGCGTTAATGAAAAACTGTTTTTT. Based on the CDR3 plus reference TRBV5-1 and TRBJ1-4, the full variable domain is KAGVTQTPRYLIKTRGQQVTLSCSPISGHRSVSWYQQTPGQGLQFLFEYFSETQRNKGNFPGRFSGRQFSNSRSEMNVSTLELGDSALYLCASRRIEQGVNEKLFFGSGTQLSVL.

With respect to this clone: One end of the junction fails to match germline, which may point to a read error. This chain joins TRBV7-7 and TRBJ2-1; D perhaps matches TRBD2 (6 bases). This CDR3 spans 15 amino acids. Germline CDR1 is SSHAT and CDR2 is FNYEAQ (reference sequence). This chain's CDR3 is CASSLGVWSGEKQFF. In DNA form, the CDR3 reads TGTGCTAGCAGCTTAGGGGTATGGTCGGGAGAGAAGCAGTTCTTC.

The chain links TRBV4-1 to TRBJ1-6, with D uncertain. Trimming removed 0 bases at V and 10 bases at J, with 7 bases between. The CDR3 is 13 amino acids. Per the germline V gene, CDR1 is MGHRA and CDR2 is YSYEKL. The CDR3 loop reads CASSQDPRSPLHF. DNA for the CDR3: TGCGCCAGCAGCCAAGACCCCAGGTCACCCCTCCACTTT.

CDR3 sequence (DNA): TGTGCCAGCAGCCCGACTAGCGGAAAAGAGACCCAGTACTTC. It encodes CASSPTSGKETQYF. The chain is built from TRBV3-1 (or the pseudogene TRBV3-2) and TRBJ2-5, with 9 positions matching TRBD2. Looked up from germline, CDR1 is LGHDT and CDR2 is YNNKEL (reference sequence). J was trimmed by 3 bases and V by 4 bases; bases with no gene match: 3. The CDR3 extends over 14 amino acids.

The rearrangement joins TRBV5-1 to TRBJ1-2; perhaps TRBD1 as D (6 bases). Trimming removed 1 base at V and 5 bases at J, with 12 bases between. The CDR3 loop spans 14 amino acids. The germline CDR1 and CDR2 sequences are SGHRS and YFSETQ. The CDR3 protein is CASSLLGGLYGYTF. DNA for the CDR3: TGCGCCAGCAGCTTGCTCGGGGGGCTTTATGGCTACACCTTC. Drawing the rest from reference TRBV5-1 and TRBJ1-2, the complete variable domain is KAGVTQTPRYLIKTRGQQVTLSCSPISGHRSVSWYQQTPGQGLQFLFEYFSETQRNKGNFPGRFSGRQFSNSRSEMNVSTLELGDSALYLCASSLLGGLYGYTFGSGTRLTVV.

This clone turned up a few times. The chain combines TRBV6-1 with TRBJ2-6, with D possibly matching TRBD1 (6 bases). Germline CDR1 reads MNHNS; CDR2 reads SASEGT. The CDR3 extends over 15 amino acids. The germline V and J ends were trimmed by 3 bases and 3 bases, with 9 bases remaining between them. CDR3 sequence (DNA): TGTGCCAGCAGTGAGGAAGGGGGTGGGGCCAACGTCCTGACTTTC. It specifies CASSEEGGGANVLTF.

The chain links TRBV2 to TRBJ2-1, with D possibly TRBD1 on 5 matching bases. Germline values: CDR1 SNHLY, CDR2 FYNNEI. Trimming shortened V by 7 bases and J by 2 bases, and 12 bases separated the two germline ends. The CDR3 consists of 14 residues. CDR3 nucleotides: TGTGCCAGCACGTCGGACACTGCCTACAATGAGCAGTTCTTC. This codes for CASTSDTAYNEQFF.

V is TRBV5-1 and J is TRBJ2-1; TRBD2 aligns across 9 bases. The CDR3 totals 15 residues. Trimming cost V 1 base and J 9 bases; bases outside gene matches: 8. CDR1 SGHRS and CDR2 YFSETQ come from the germline V gene. CDR3 loop: CASSLSASGDAEQFF. CDR3 sequence (DNA): TGCGCCAGCAGCTTGTCGGCTAGCGGGGATGCTGAGCAGTTCTTC.

CDR3 in amino acids: CASLVGGQENQPQHF. The CDR3 DNA follows: TGTGCCAGCCTCGTGGGGGGACAGGAAAATCAGCCCCAGCATTTT. V usage is TRBV28 and J usage is TRBJ1-5; TRBD1 agrees at 8 bases. The V segment lost 8 bases and the J segment 4 bases; nucleotides outside the gene matches: 10. The CDR3 totals 15 residues. From germline, CDR1 is MDHEN and CDR2 SYDVKM.

The chain combines TRBV27 with TRBJ1-1, with 8 positions matching TRBD1. The V segment lost 5 bases and the J segment 2 bases; nucleotides outside the gene matches: 4. CDR1 is MNHEY, CDR2 SMNVEV, per germline (reference sequence). The CDR3 consists of 14 residues. The CDR3 DNA reads as TGTGCCAGCAGTCGGACAGGGAGAAACACTGAAGCTTTCTTT. Translation gives CASSRTGRNTEAFF.

The J gene is TRBJ2-3, the V gene TRBV10-3; the match to TRBD2 covers 12 bases. The CDR3 contains 16 residues. V gave up 8 bases and J gave up 3 bases; unmatched junction bases: 9. Germline V lookup: CDR1 ENHRY, CDR2 SYGVKD. The CDR3 region has the DNA TGTGCCATCGCCCCGGGGGGGACTAGCGGGACAGATACGCAGTATTTT. Amino acids: CAIAPGGTSGTDTQYF.

J is TRBJ2-2 and V is TRBV27, with a possible D match to TRBD1 (6 bases). The ends were cut back, 6 bases at V and 0 bases at J, with 11 bases in the middle. The CDR3 is 15 residues long. Germline CDR1 reads MNHEY; CDR2 reads SMNVEV (reference sequence). CDR3 nucleotides: TGTGCCAGCAGACTTTGGACAGCGAACACCGGGGAGCTGTTTTTT. Translation gives CASRLWTANTGELFF.

This clone was recorded a few times. The chain is built from TRBV5-1 and TRBJ2-7; a possible D gene is TRBD2 (5 bases). V shed 4 bases and J shed 2 bases, with 13 bases lying between them. The CDR3 has 14 residues. In germline, CDR1 is SGHRS, CDR2 YFSETQ. The CDR3 loop is CASSPAGEPYEQYF. CDR3 in DNA: TGCGCCAGCAGCCCGGCGGGTGAGCCCTACGAGCAGTACTTC.

On this clone itself: The same CDR3 can be traced to other DNA sequences in this sample. This rearrangement joins TRBV7-9 to TRBJ2-5; D gene uncertain. The CDR3 runs 14 residues. V was trimmed by 0 bases and J by 1 base, leaving 6 bases between them. Germline assignment: CDR1 SEHNR and CDR2 FQNEAQ (reference sequence). The CDR3 loop is CASSLAGSQETQYF. The CDR3 coding sequence is TGTGCCAGCAGCTTAGCTGGCAGCCAAGAGACCCAGTACTTC.

The J gene is TRBJ2-2, the V gene TRBV4-1; TRBD1 matches at 7 bases. Trimming removed 2 bases from V and 2 bases from J; junction bases left unmatched: 11. Per the germline V gene, CDR1 is MGHRA and CDR2 is YSYEKL. The CDR3 is made up of 18 amino acids. The CDR3 here is CASSQLGLRDSNTGELFF. For the CDR3, the DNA is TGCGCCAGCAGCCAACTAGGTTTAAGGGACAGTAACACCGGGGAGCTGTTTTTT.

This rearrangement joins TRBV29-1 to TRBJ2-5; TRBD1 matches 8 bases. CDR1 and CDR2 from the germline V gene are SQVTM and ANQGSEA. The CDR3 consists of 14 residues. The V gene end was trimmed by 4 bases and the J gene end by 5 bases; junction bases not matched to a gene: 9. CDR3 region: CSVADGQGLETQYF. CDR3 in DNA: TGCAGCGTTGCTGATGGACAGGGTCTGGAGACCCAGTACTTC.

Points on this clone: The sample carries other DNA sequences with the same CDR3. V usage is TRBV5-1 and J usage is TRBJ2-3, with a weak D call TRBD2 (5 bases). Germline V gives CDR1 SGHRS, CDR2 YFSETQ. The length of the CDR3 is 12 residues. Trimming took 0 bases from V and 6 from J, leaving 5 bases between them. CDR3 sequence (DNA): TGCGCCAGCAGCTTGGGAGGGGATACGCAGTATTTT. It encodes CASSLGGDTQYF. The whole variable domain, remainder taken from reference TRBV5-1 and TRBJ2-3, is KAGVTQTPRYLIKTRGQQVTLSCSPISGHRSVSWYQQTPGQGLQFLFEYFSETQRNKGNFPGRFSGRQFSNSRSEMNVSTLELGDSALYLCASSLGGDTQYFGPGTRLTVL.

The genes are TRBV18 and TRBJ1-1; no firm D call. Germline V gene data show CDR1 as KGHSH and CDR2 as LQKENI. The CDR3 has 13 residues. Trimming took off 2 bases at V and 3 bases at J, with 7 bases between the two ends. CDR3 nucleotide sequence: TGTGCCAGCTCACCAGGAGGGCACACTGAAGCTTTCTTT. This codes for CASSPGGHTEAFF.

V usage is TRBV7-2 and J usage is TRBJ2-3, with TRBD2 identical over 8 bases. V lost 1 base to trimming and J lost 2 bases; unmatched junction nucleotides: 5. The CDR3 spans 16 residues. CDR1 is SGHTA and CDR2 is FQGNSA in the germline V gene. The CDR3 region is CASSLVGGGFTDTQYF. CDR3 DNA: TGTGCCAGCAGCTTAGTTGGCGGGGGGTTCACAGATACGCAGTATTTT.

V and J are TRBV7-8 and TRBJ1-6, with D unclear. Between the trimmed V and J ends, which lost 1 base and 9 bases, there was a span of 7 bases. Germline lookup yields CDR1 SGHVS and CDR2 FQNEAQ. This CDR3 contains 13 residues. The CDR3 protein is CASSLGYGSPLHF. Written as DNA, the CDR3 is TGTGCCAGCAGCTTAGGGTACGGTTCACCCCTCCACTTT. The variable domain in full, with the rest retrieved from reference TRBV7-8 and TRBJ1-6, is GAGVSQSPRYKVAKRGQDVALRCDPISGHVSLFWYQQALGQGPEFLTYFQNEAQLDKSGLPSDRFFAERPEGSVSTLKIQRTQQEDSAVYLCASSLGYGSPLHFGNGTRLTVT.

The chain has TRBV27 and TRBJ2-5, with TRBD1 matching 9 bases. This CDR3 region has 13 residues. V lost 6 bases and J lost 4; bases outside the gene matches: 3. CDR1 and CDR2 (germline): MNHEY, SMNVEV (reference sequence). The DNA of the CDR3 is TGTGCCAGCAGCCAACAGGGGGCAGAGACCCAGTACTTC. Encoded protein: CASSQQGAETQYF.

This clone was counted between two and nine times. J is TRBJ2-1 and V is TRBV28; TRBD1 matches at 9 bases. Per the germline V gene, CDR1 is MDHEN and CDR2 is SYDVKM. V lost 5 bases and J lost 15; bases outside the gene matches: 8. This CDR3 has 12 amino acids. CDR3 sequence (DNA): TGTGCCAGCAGTGGGTGGACAGGGGTTATGTTCTTC. Protein product: CASSGWTGVMFF.

The chain links TRBV7-2 to TRBJ2-2; the match to TRBD2 covers 8 bases. CDR1 SGHTA and CDR2 FQGNSA come from the germline V gene. The CDR3 contains 14 residues. V shed 6 bases and J 7 bases; nucleotides not matched to a gene: 7. CDR3 in DNA: TGTGCCAGCAGTCCCGGGAGGGTCAACGGGGAGCTGTTTTTT. It specifies CASSPGRVNGELFF.

This clone was recorded once. J is TRBJ1-1 and V is TRBV6-4; 8 bases match TRBD1. Germline V lookup: CDR1 MRHNA, CDR2 SNTAGT. This CDR3 region has 16 residues. V lost 4 bases to trimming and J lost 3 bases; unmatched junction nucleotides: 10. In nucleotides, the CDR3 is TGTGCCAGCAGTGGCAGCCGACAGGGGTTTTACACTGAAGCTTTCTTT. Its protein is CASSGSRQGFYTEAFF.